The 9 T cell receptor beta chains below come from one sample, sequenced in a study of response to subunit inactivated influenza vaccine. One entry per CDR3 protein, called by TCRdb with MiXCR from the RT-PCR reads. The table has 280,000 or so distinct CDR3 sequences, around a fifth seen once; the top ten hold 9.5% to 13%. The sample in question was PBMCs from blood, obtained 21 months after vaccination. The receptors here all came from a man aged 50 to 75 who received an inactivated influenza vaccine.

V and J are TRBV7-3 and TRBJ2-3; TRBD2 is a possible D gene (6 bases). Trimming took off 5 bases at V and 6 bases at J, with 15 bases between the two ends. The CDR3 consists of 14 residues. Germline V lookup: CDR1 SGHTA, CDR2 FQGTGA. For the CDR3, the DNA is TGTGCCAGCAGCCCCGTGGCGGGGCGCGATACGCAGTATTTT. It specifies CASSPVAGRDTQYF. Full variable domain (missing parts from reference TRBV7-3 and TRBJ2-3): GAGVSQTPSNKVTEKGKYVELRCDPISGHTALYWYRQSLGQGPEFLIYFQGTGAADDSGLPNDRFFAVRPEGSVSTLKIQRTERGDSAVYLCASSPVAGRDTQYFGPGTRLTVL.

This clonotype was counted between two and nine times. This chain connects TRBV20-1 to TRBJ1-1; D unresolved. From germline, CDR1 is DFQATT and CDR2 SNEGSKA (reference sequence). This CDR3 spans 13 amino acids. V was shortened by 0 bases and J by 0 bases, with 5 bases between the two germline ends. The CDR3 coding sequence is TGCAGTGCTAGAGATCCCCTGAACACTGAAGCTTTCTTT. This codes for CSARDPLNTEAFF.

The sample holds a few counts of this clonotype. This sequence joins TRBV28 and TRBJ1-5; weak D call: TRBD1 (6 bases). Trimming cost V 3 bases and J 4 bases, with 16 bases left between them. Germline-derived CDR1 and CDR2 are MDHEN and SYDVKM. The CDR3 has 16 residues. CDR3 coding DNA: TGTGCCAGCAGTTTCATCCCAGGGGTTATGAATCAGCCCCAGCATTTT. Amino acid sequence: CASSFIPGVMNQPQHF.

This clonotype was picked up many times. The chain couples TRBV6-6 to TRBJ2-1; 10 positions agree with TRBD2. CDR1 is MNHNY, CDR2 SVGAGI, per germline (reference sequence). J was trimmed by 6 bases and V by 7 bases; bases with no gene match: 3. This CDR3 comprises 13 residues. The CDR3 loop is CASTTSGFNEQFF. CDR3 DNA sequence: TGTGCCAGCACGACTAGCGGGTTCAATGAGCAGTTCTTC.

The gene calls are TRBV5-1 and TRBJ1-1; tentatively, D is TRBD1 (6 bases). Trimming left V 8 bases short and J 3 bases short, with 17 bases between. Germline-derived CDR1 and CDR2 are SGHRS and YFSETQ. The length of the CDR3 is 14 residues. This chain's CDR3 is CASGIQAGDTEAFF. In nucleotides, the CDR3 is TGCGCCAGTGGGATCCAGGCAGGGGACACTGAAGCTTTCTTT.

The genes are TRBV7-2 and TRBJ1-1, with a tentative D call TRBD1 (5 bases). The V end was cut by 1 base, the J end by 4 bases, with 13 bases between. The CDR3 sequence is 15 residues long. Per germline, CDR1 SGHTA and CDR2 FQGNSA. The CDR3 protein is CASSLGRGRSTEAFF. DNA for the CDR3: TGTGCCAGCAGCTTAGGTCGGGGCCGGAGCACTGAAGCTTTCTTT.

The CDR3 DNA follows: TGTGCCAGCAGGCGCCGGGACAGGGGGCTAGATACGCAGTATTTT. Its protein product is CASRRRDRGLDTQYF. The V and J genes are TRBV6-2 or TRBV6-3 and TRBJ2-3; 12 nucleotides align to TRBD1. V dropped 6 bases and J dropped 5; count of bases not matched to a gene: 6. Germline CDR1 and CDR2: MNHEY and SVGEGT. CDR3 length: 15 amino acids.

CDR3 nucleotides: TGCGCCAGCAGCTTGGGGCAGGGGATTGGAGAGACCCAGTACTTC. It codes for CASSLGQGIGETQYF. V gene TRBV5-1 combines with J gene TRBJ2-5; D may be TRBD1 (6 bases). This CDR3 has 15 residues. With 0 bases removed from V and 4 bases from J, the gap between germline ends came to 13 bases. The germline V gene encodes CDR1 SGHRS and CDR2 YFSETQ.

The chain links TRBV6-1 to TRBJ2-5, with D tentatively TRBD1 or TRBD2 (5 bases each). Between the trimmed V and J ends, which lost 7 bases and 0 bases, there was a span of 12 bases. The CDR3 extends over 14 amino acids. The V gene's germline CDR1 is MNHNS and CDR2 SASEGT. For the CDR3, the DNA is TGTGCCAGCACCGAATGGGGGTACCAAGAGACCCAGTACTTC. Translation gives CASTEWGYQETQYF.